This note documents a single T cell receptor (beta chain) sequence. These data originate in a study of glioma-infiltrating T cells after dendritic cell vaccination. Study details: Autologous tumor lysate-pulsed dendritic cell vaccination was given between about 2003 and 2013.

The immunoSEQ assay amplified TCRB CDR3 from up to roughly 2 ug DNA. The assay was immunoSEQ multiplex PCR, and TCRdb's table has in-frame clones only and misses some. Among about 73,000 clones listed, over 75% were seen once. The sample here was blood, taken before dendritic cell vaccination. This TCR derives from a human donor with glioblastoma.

Here the CDR3 reads CASSLPRGPNQETQYF. Here the CDR3 DNA reads TGCGCCAGCAGCTTGCCAAGGGGCCCCAACCAAGAGACCCAGTACTTC. The chain uses TRBV5-1 and TRBJ2-5; D may be TRBD1 (5 bases). The CDR3 totals 16 residues. Germline V lookup: CDR1 SGHRS, CDR2 YFSETQ. V shed 1 base and J shed 0 bases, with 13 bases lying between them.